The next 8 T cell receptor beta chains were all read from a single sample in a study of T cells in Graves' hyperthyroidism and ophthalmopathy. Amplification of TCR beta CDR3 regions used RNA as the template. HTBI primers were employed in a first-round RT-PCR of the TCR CDR3. MiXCR was run by TCRdb on the multiplex PCR reads, yielding one entry per CDR3 protein. The sample comprises some 200,000 distinct CDR3 sequences, about 15% of which are singletons, and 53% rests with the top ten. The material sequenced was blood. The receptor set was obtained from a woman aged 50 to 60 with Graves' hyperthyroidism.

Note on this clonotype: A much larger clone is a single base away; this may be a read error. The rearrangement joins TRBV5-1 to TRBJ1-5; 11 bases fit TRBD1. V was clipped by 6 bases and J by 4 bases; unmatched bases: 6. CDR3 size: 15 residues. Germline CDR1 SGHRS, CDR2 YFSETQ. CDR3 protein: CASNRGQGENQPQHF. The CDR3 DNA reads TGCGCCAGCAACAGGGGACAGGGGGAGAATCAGCCCCAGCATTTT.

Concerning this clonotype itself: A single base separates this from a much larger clone, so it may be a read error. This chain connects TRBV3-1 to TRBJ2-1; D possibly uses TRBD1 or TRBD2 (5 bases each). CDR1 and CDR2 from the germline V gene are LGHDT and YNNKEL (reference sequence). The CDR3 sequence is 16 residues long. The CDR3 loop reads CASSQVKGSSHNEQFF. The CDR3 DNA sequence: TGTGCCAGCAGCCAAGTTAAGGGGAGCTCCCACAATGAGCAGTTCTTC.

This clonotype was observed many times. The chain joins TRBV28 to TRBJ2-3; D may be TRBD1 (5 bases). This CDR3 comprises 15 residues. Germline V CDR1 and CDR2: MDHEN, SYDVKM. The V gene lost 5 bases and the J gene lost 2 bases, with 14 bases spanning the gap. The CDR3 DNA reads as TGTGCCAGCAGTCCCCCCGACAGAAACACAGATACGCAGTATTTT. It is translated as CASSPPDRNTDTQYF.

In its sample, this clonotype was seen many times. This chain links TRBV5-1 with TRBJ2-3; TRBD2 agrees at 11 bases. The germline gives CDR1 SGHRS, CDR2 YFSETQ. The J segment lost 3 bases and the V segment lost 4 bases, leaving 10 bases of the junction unmatched. This CDR3 contains 17 residues. The DNA of the CDR3 is TGCGCCAGCAGCCCCGGGCTAGCGGGAGGCGATACAGATACGCAGTATTTT. This sequence encodes CASSPGLAGGDTDTQYF.

This clonotype was recorded many times. This chain links TRBV7-9 with TRBJ2-1, with 11 bases aligning to TRBD2. Trimming took 5 bases from V and 6 from J; bases not matched to a gene: 6. The CDR3 spans 15 residues. Germline V gene data show CDR1 as SEHNR and CDR2 as FQNEAQ (reference sequence). In DNA, the CDR3 is TGTGCCAGCAGCCTCTTCGGACTAGCGGGCAATGAGCAGTTCTTC. The encoded protein is CASSLFGLAGNEQFF.

This clonotype was found many times. The rearrangement uses TRBV20-1 and TRBJ2-2, with D maybe TRBD2 (6 bases). In germline, CDR1 is DFQATT, CDR2 SNEGSKA (reference sequence). The V and J ends lost 2 bases and 4 bases respectively, with 11 bases between them. This CDR3 is 14 amino acids long. CDR3 nucleotides: TGCAGTGCTAGACCGGGAGCAGGCACCGGGGAGCTGTTTTTT. Amino acid sequence: CSARPGAGTGELFF.

This clonotype was observed at least ten times. The CDR3 spells CAIGRPTLYNEQFF. CDR3 DNA sequence: TGTGCCATCGGCCGACCGACCCTATACAATGAGCAGTTCTTC. The chain joins TRBV28 to TRBJ2-1; D gene uncertain. Germline V gene data show CDR1 as MDHEN and CDR2 as SYDVKM. Deletions cut 10 bases from V and 4 bases from J, with 17 bases between. This CDR3 spans 14 amino acids.

Ten or more counts support this clonotype. CDR3 loop: CASRRTSGRHNEQFF. DNA for the CDR3: TGTGCCAGCAGAAGGACTAGCGGTAGGCACAATGAGCAGTTCTTC. The rearrangement links TRBV5-6 to TRBJ2-1; 10 positions agree with TRBD2. V shed 5 bases and J 5 bases; nucleotides not matched to a gene: 7. This CDR3 is built from 15 residues. CDR1 and CDR2 from the germline V gene are SGHDT and YYEEEE.